This TCR beta chain stems from a study of vaccination effects on CD4 cells after COVID-19. Notes on the study in general: Mainly new clones induced by vaccination were found among post-vaccine spike-reactive clones in convalescents. Clones that were induced by infection or by vaccine showed marked contraction late after vaccination.

This CDR3 has 14 amino acids. The V end lost 5 bases, the J end lost 0 bases, and 8 bases lay between the germline ends. The germline V gene has CDR1 LNHDA and CDR2 SQIVND (reference sequence). Under the ViraFEST assay, PBMC were stimulated with viral peptide pools so that antigen-specific CD4+ T cells expanded. Sequencing was performed afterwards. Culture lasted around eleven days before CD4+ T cell isolation. PCR showed that the person got SARS-CoV-2 infection at some point between March and December 2020. Two doses of either BNT162b2 or mRNA-1273 were given to each participant. Cultivation was performed at 1.5 million to 2.5 million PBMC per well with around 9.3 IU/ml IL-2 and around 10 ug/ml peptides added. This clone was detected a few times. Its specificity is not known. Here immunoSEQ multiplex PCR was the method, and the copy in TCRdb shows in-frame clones only, minus some. Of roughly 17,000 clones in the sample, around 70% were seen once.

The starting material was CD4+ T cells from PBMCs cultured with SARS-CoV-2 spike peptides, obtained after COVID-19 vaccination. The sequence was obtained from a human donor who had a prior SARS-CoV-2 infection. This sequence joins TRBV19 and TRBJ1-3; D unclear. CDR3 loop: CASSSRSSGNTIYF. CDR3 coding DNA: TGTGCCAGTAGTTCCCGATCCTCTGGAAACACCATATATTTT.